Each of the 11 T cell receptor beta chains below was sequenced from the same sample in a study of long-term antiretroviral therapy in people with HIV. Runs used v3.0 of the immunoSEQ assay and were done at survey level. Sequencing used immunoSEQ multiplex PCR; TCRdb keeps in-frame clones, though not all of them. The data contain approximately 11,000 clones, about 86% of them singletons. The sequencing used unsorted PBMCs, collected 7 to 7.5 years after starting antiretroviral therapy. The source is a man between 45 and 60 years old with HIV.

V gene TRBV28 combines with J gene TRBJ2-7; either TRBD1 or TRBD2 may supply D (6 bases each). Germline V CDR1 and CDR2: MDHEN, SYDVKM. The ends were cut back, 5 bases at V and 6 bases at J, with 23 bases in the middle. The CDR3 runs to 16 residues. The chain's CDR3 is CASSSFGGQAAGEQYF. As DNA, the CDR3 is TGTGCCAGCAGTAGTTTCGGGGGCCAAGCGGCTGGCGAGCAGTACTTC.

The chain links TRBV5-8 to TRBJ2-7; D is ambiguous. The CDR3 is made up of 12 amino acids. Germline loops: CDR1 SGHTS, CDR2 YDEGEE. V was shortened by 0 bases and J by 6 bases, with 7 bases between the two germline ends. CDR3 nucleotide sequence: TGTGCCAGCAGCTTGGGGGGTGGCGAGCAGTACTTC. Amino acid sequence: CASSLGGGEQYF. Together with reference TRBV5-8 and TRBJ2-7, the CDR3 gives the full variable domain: EAGVTQSPTHLIKTRGQQATLRCSPISGHTSVYWYQQALGLGLQFLLWYDEGEERNRGNFPPRFSGRQFPNYSSELNVNALELEDSALYLCASSLGGGEQYFGPGTRLTVT.

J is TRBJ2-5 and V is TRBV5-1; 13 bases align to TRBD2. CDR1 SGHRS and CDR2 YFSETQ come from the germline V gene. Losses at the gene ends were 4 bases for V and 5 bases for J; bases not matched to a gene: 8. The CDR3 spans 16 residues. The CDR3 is CASSPSPGLAGETQYF. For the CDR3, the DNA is TGCGCCAGCAGCCCATCACCGGGACTAGCGGGGGAGACCCAGTACTTC.

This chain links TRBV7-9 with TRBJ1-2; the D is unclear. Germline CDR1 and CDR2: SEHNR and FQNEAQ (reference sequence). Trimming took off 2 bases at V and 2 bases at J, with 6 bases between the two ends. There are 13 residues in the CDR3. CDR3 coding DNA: TGTGCCAGCAGCTTACCACTAAACTATGGCTACACCTTC. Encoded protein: CASSLPLNYGYTF.

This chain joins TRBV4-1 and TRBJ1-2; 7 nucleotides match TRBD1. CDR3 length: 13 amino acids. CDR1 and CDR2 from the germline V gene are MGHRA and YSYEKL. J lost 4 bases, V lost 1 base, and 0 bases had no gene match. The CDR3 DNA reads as TGCGCCAGCAGCCAAGGACAGGGCTATGGCTACACCTTC. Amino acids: CASSQGQGYGYTF.

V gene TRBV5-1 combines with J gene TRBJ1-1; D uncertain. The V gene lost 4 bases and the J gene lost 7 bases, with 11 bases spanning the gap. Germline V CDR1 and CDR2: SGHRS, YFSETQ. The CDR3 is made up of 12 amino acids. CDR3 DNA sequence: TGCGCCAGCAGCGGATCAAGTCGTGAAGCTTTCTTT. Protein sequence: CASSGSSREAFF.

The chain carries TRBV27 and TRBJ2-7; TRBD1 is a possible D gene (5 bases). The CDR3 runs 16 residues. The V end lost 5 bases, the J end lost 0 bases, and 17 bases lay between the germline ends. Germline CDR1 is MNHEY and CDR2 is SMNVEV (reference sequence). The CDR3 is CASSLRVGQLSYEQYF. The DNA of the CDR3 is TGTGCCAGCAGTCTCAGGGTAGGGCAGCTCTCCTACGAGCAGTACTTC.

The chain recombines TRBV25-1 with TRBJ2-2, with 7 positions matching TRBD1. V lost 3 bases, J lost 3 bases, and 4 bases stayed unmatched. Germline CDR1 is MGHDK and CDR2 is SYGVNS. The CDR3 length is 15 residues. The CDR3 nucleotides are TGTGCCAGCAGTGATCGAGACAGGGACACCGGGGAGCTGTTTTTT. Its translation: CASSDRDRDTGELFF.

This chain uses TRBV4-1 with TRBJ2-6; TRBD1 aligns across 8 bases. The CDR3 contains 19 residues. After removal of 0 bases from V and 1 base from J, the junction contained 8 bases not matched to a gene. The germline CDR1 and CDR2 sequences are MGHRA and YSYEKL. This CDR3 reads CASSQDPDRGWSGANVLTF. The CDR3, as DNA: TGCGCCAGCAGCCAAGATCCCGACAGGGGATGGTCTGGGGCCAACGTCCTGACTTTC.

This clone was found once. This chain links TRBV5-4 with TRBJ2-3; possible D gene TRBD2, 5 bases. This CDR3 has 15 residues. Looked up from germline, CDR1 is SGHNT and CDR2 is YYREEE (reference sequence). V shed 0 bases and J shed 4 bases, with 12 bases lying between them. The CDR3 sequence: CASSLALDLSDTQYF. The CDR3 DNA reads TGTGCCAGCAGCTTGGCTCTGGACTTGTCAGATACGCAGTATTTT.

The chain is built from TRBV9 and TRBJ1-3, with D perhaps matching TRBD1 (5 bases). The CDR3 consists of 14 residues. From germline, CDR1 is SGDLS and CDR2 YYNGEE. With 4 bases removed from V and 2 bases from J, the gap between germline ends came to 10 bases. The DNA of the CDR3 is TGTGCCAGCAGCCAGTTGGGGGCTGGAAACACCATATATTTT. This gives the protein CASSQLGAGNTIYF.